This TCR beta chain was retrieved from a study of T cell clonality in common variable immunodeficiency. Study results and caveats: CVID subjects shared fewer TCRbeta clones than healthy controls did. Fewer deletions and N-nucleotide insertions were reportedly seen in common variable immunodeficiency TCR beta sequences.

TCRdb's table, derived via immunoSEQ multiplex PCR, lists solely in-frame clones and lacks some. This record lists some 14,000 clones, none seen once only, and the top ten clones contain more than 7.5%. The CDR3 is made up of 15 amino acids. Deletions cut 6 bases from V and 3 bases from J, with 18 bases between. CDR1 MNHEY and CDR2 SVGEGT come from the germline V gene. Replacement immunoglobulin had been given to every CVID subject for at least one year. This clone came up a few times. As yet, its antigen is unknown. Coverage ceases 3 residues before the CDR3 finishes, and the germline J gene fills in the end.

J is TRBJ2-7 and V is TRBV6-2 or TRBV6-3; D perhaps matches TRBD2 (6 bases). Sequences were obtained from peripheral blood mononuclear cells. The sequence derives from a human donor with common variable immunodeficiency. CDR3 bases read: TGTGCCAGCAGCCCCCGGGGACTGCTGGTCTACGAG. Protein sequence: CASSPRGLLVYE. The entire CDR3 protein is CASSPRGLLVYEQYF.